This TCR beta chain was observed in a study of T cell responses to AZD1222 COVID-19 vaccine. Broader study findings: Scientists sampled the repertoires only once the peak T cell response had passed. Baseline seropositivity occurred in only a handful of AZD1222 recipients. The reported proportion of spike-specific TCRs targeting unmutated variant regions was nearly half. Possibly, clonal diversity was underestimated; donors were largely white British and included more females.

Remarks on this clone: As yet, its antigen is unknown.

V lost 5 bases and J lost 11, with 17 bases in between. Per the germline V gene, CDR1 is SGHRS and CDR2 is YFSETQ. CDR3 length: 13 residues. Libraries were prepared by immunoSEQ multiplex PCR; TCRdb keeps only in-frame clonotypes and omits some of them. This table has 200,000 or so clones, more than 85% appearing once. The sequence was collected from an adult in good health. Material: peripheral blood, obtained on day 0 of MenACWY control vaccination. The V and J genes are TRBV5-1 and TRBJ2-1; D uncertain. As DNA, the CDR3 is TGCGCCAGCAGTTCGTCTTCGGCAGTTCAGCAGTTCTTC. Protein: CASSSSSAVQQFF.